This passage covers 3 T cell receptor beta chains from one sample sequenced in a study of blood T cell repertoires in COVID-19. Here immunoSEQ multiplex PCR was the method, and the copy in TCRdb shows in-frame clones only, minus some. The sample carries approximately 90,000 clones, approximately 75% recorded once. Sequences were obtained from peripheral blood. These receptors were obtained from a woman over 75 with acute or convalescent COVID-19.

The chain is built from TRBV3-1 (or the pseudogene TRBV3-2) and TRBJ1-5; D may be TRBD1 (5 bases). The CDR3 totals 13 residues. V was shortened by 3 bases and J by 9 bases, with 12 bases between the two germline ends. Germline lookup yields CDR1 LGHDT and CDR2 YNNKEL (reference sequence). The CDR3: CASSQQGSRPQHF. CDR3 coding DNA: TGTGCCAGCAGCCAGCAGGGATCCAGGCCCCAGCATTTT.

The chain carries TRBV19 and TRBJ1-2, with D tentatively TRBD1 (5 bases). Germline V gene data show CDR1 as LNHDA and CDR2 as SQIVND (reference sequence). The CDR3 contains 13 residues. V lost 6 bases to trimming and J lost 9 bases, with 17 bases between them. CDR3 in amino acids: CASRSSGIRSYTF. The CDR3 bases are TGTGCCAGTAGGTCCTCAGGGATTAGGAGCTACACCTTC.

The gene calls are TRBV2 and TRBJ1-2; 9 nucleotides line up with TRBD1. V lost 5 bases and J lost 1; bases outside the gene matches: 5. CDR1 and CDR2 from the germline V gene are SNHLY and FYNNEI. There are 15 residues in the CDR3. DNA of the CDR3: TGTGCCAGCAGTAACGACAGGGGGTATAACTATGGCTACACCTTC. This codes for CASSNDRGYNYGYTF.